The 32 T cell receptor beta chains below were found in one sample sequenced in a study of PD-1 blockade in classical Hodgkin lymphoma. As for time point: newly diagnosed, previously untreated cHL patient sample. The authors purified CD4+ T cells from thawed PBMCs by magnetic negative selection. Profiling relied on immunoSEQ multiplex PCR, and the TCRdb table lists in-frame clones only, not all of them. The sample has around 32,000 clones, approximately 90% seen once. What was sequenced was CD4+ T cells from blood. The receptors were gathered from a human donor with classical Hodgkin lymphoma.

The chain combines TRBV6-1 with TRBJ1-1; D gene uncertain. Trimming left V 7 bases short and J 3 bases short, with 6 bases between. Germline CDR1 MNHNS, CDR2 SASEGT. This CDR3 region has 11 residues. In DNA form, the CDR3 reads TGTGCCAGCATAGTATACACTGAAGCTTTCTTT. Amino acids: CASIVYTEAFF.

This clone was seen a few times. The V call is TRBV12-1, the J call TRBJ1-5. TRBV12-1 is labeled a pseudogene. The CDR3 totals 17 residues. CDR3 bases: TGTGCCAGCAGCTCGACTCTCCGGGGCAGGAGCAATCAGCCCCAGCATTTT. It is translated as CASSSTLRGRSNQPQHF.

The chain is built from TRBV29-1 and TRBJ2-1, with D possibly TRBD2 on 6 matching bases. Per germline, CDR1 SQVTM and CDR2 ANQGSEA. V was shortened by 4 bases and J by 3 bases, with 10 bases between the two germline ends. The CDR3 is 13 amino acids. CDR3 sequence reads: CSVAGLVYNEQFF. In DNA form, the CDR3 reads TGCAGCGTTGCGGGACTCGTCTACAATGAGCAGTTCTTC.

This chain connects TRBV18 to TRBJ1-2; D might be TRBD1 (6 bases). V lost 6 bases to trimming and J lost 0 bases, with 20 bases between them. The V gene's germline CDR1 is KGHSH and CDR2 LQKENI. This CDR3 has 17 amino acids. CDR3 DNA: TGTGCCAGCTCCCCAACTACCGGGACACTAGCTAACTATGGCTACACCTTC. Translating gives CASSPTTGTLANYGYTF.

The chain links TRBV5-8 to TRBJ1-5; weak D call: TRBD1 (5 bases). V lost 4 bases and J 6 bases, leaving 17 bases between the germline ends. The V gene's germline CDR1 is SGHTS and CDR2 YDEGEE. The CDR3 contains 15 residues. DNA of the CDR3: TGTGCCAGCAGCCGACGGGACTCGGGTAGTCAGCCCCAGCATTTT. It is translated as CASSRRDSGSQPQHF.

V usage is TRBV9 and J usage is TRBJ2-1; D not resolved. Looked up from germline, CDR1 is SGDLS and CDR2 is YYNGEE. There are 12 residues in the CDR3. Trimming stripped 4 bases from V and 8 bases from J, with 10 bases between. CDR3 in DNA: TGTGCCAGCAGCCTCCCGTCTGATGAGCAGTTCTTC. It translates to CASSLPSDEQFF.

The chain uses TRBV28 and TRBJ2-1; TRBD2 might be the D (6 bases). V was clipped by 1 base and J by 2 bases, with 12 bases between them. The CDR3 runs 16 residues. In germline, CDR1 is MDHEN, CDR2 SYDVKM. The CDR3 nucleotides are TGTGCCAGCAGTTTATCGTCGGGAGAAGCCTACAATGAGCAGTTCTTC. Translated, it gives CASSLSSGEAYNEQFF.

The genes are TRBV27 and TRBJ1-1; weak D call: TRBD1 (6 bases). V lost 4 bases and J 3 bases, leaving 12 bases between the germline ends. This CDR3 contains 14 residues. Germline V gene sequence: CDR1 MNHEY, CDR2 SMNVEV (reference sequence). The CDR3 spells CASSSQGADTEAFF. In nucleotides, the CDR3 is TGTGCCAGCAGTTCACAGGGTGCGGACACTGAAGCTTTCTTT.

The V gene is TRBV5-4, the J gene TRBJ1-2; maybe TRBD1 (5 bases). Germline-derived CDR1 and CDR2 are SGHNT and YYREEE (reference sequence). The CDR3 runs 17 residues. Trimming removed 4 bases from V and 4 bases from J, with 23 bases in between. The CDR3 is CASSQVARQSGGYGYTF. The CDR3 region has the DNA TGTGCCAGCAGCCAAGTGGCGAGACAGAGTGGGGGCTATGGCTACACCTTC.

The chain carries TRBV4-1 and TRBJ2-7; 7 positions agree with TRBD1. V dropped 2 bases and J dropped 1; count of bases not matched to a gene: 20. The CDR3 sequence is 20 residues long. Germline V gene data show CDR1 as MGHRA and CDR2 as YSYEKL. The CDR3 here is CASSQLYGQRWTGKSYEQYF. The DNA for the CDR3 is TGCGCCAGCAGCCAATTGTATGGTCAGAGGTGGACAGGAAAATCCTACGAGCAGTACTTC.

This sequence joins TRBV9 and TRBJ2-1; 12 positions agree with TRBD1. CDR1 SGDLS and CDR2 YYNGEE come from the germline V gene. V was clipped by 0 bases and J by 8 bases; unmatched bases: 3. The CDR3 is 15 residues long. CDR3 amino acids: CASSVEGQGAYEQFF. The CDR3 nucleotides read TGTGCCAGCAGCGTAGAGGGACAGGGGGCTTATGAGCAGTTCTTC. Using reference TRBV9 and TRBJ2-1 for the parts outside the CDR3, the full variable domain is DSGVTQTPKHLITATGQRVTLRCSPRSGDLSVYWYQQSLDQGLQFLIQYYNGEERAKGNILERFSAQQFPDLHSELNLSSLELGDSALYFCASSVEGQGAYEQFFGPGTRLTVL.

This sequence joins TRBV19 and TRBJ1-3, with D perhaps TRBD1 (6 bases). The ends were cut back, 3 bases at V and 4 bases at J, with 13 bases in the middle. There are 15 residues in the CDR3. Per germline, CDR1 LNHDA and CDR2 SQIVND (reference sequence). Here the CDR3 DNA reads TGTGCCAGTAGTATGCACAGGGCGGACGGAAACACCATATATTTT. Translated: CASSMHRADGNTIYF.

The V gene is TRBV7-8, the J gene TRBJ1-6, with 9 bases lining up with TRBD1. Germline loops: CDR1 SGHVS, CDR2 FQNEAQ. The J segment lost 10 bases and the V segment lost 5 bases, leaving 9 bases of the junction unmatched. The CDR3 spans 15 residues. CDR3 in amino acids: CASSARDRAESPLHF. The CDR3 coding sequence is TGTGCCAGCAGCGCCCGGGACAGGGCTGAATCACCCCTCCACTTT.

The CDR3 DNA reads as TGTGCCAGCAGGGAGACAGGGGGGCACACTGAAGCTTTCTTT. It is translated as CASRETGGHTEAFF. The rearrangement uses TRBV6-4 and TRBJ1-1; TRBD1 matches at 9 bases. V gave up 6 bases and J gave up 3 bases; unmatched junction bases: 5. Germline lookup yields CDR1 MRHNA and CDR2 SNTAGT. The CDR3 consists of 14 residues.

This chain links TRBV5-1 with TRBJ2-3; D not resolved. The germline CDR1 and CDR2 sequences are SGHRS and YFSETQ. This CDR3 spans 15 amino acids. V was pared by 0 bases and J by 2 bases, with 10 bases between. CDR3 loop: CASSLGQRDTDTQYF. CDR3 coding DNA: TGCGCCAGCAGCTTGGGGCAGAGAGACACAGATACGCAGTATTTT.

The chain recombines TRBV25-1 with TRBJ2-1; D gene unclear. The germline gives CDR1 MGHDK, CDR2 SYGVNS. This CDR3 contains 16 residues. Trimming removed 6 bases from V and 3 bases from J, with 18 bases in between. The CDR3 DNA reads TGTGCCAGCAGCGAAAAGAGGCGGCAAGACTACAATGAGCAGTTCTTC. As protein: CASSEKRRQDYNEQFF.

This sequence joins TRBV5-1 and TRBJ2-3; D is unclear. Germline CDR1 and CDR2: SGHRS and YFSETQ. This CDR3 contains 14 residues. V lost 5 bases and J 1 base, leaving 11 bases between the germline ends. CDR3 in amino acids: CASSSSGGTDTQYF. For the CDR3, the DNA is TGCGCCAGCAGTTCGTCCGGAGGCACAGATACGCAGTATTTT. The variable domain in full, with the rest retrieved from reference TRBV5-1 and TRBJ2-3, is KAGVTQTPRYLIKTRGQQVTLSCSPISGHRSVSWYQQTPGQGLQFLFEYFSETQRNKGNFPGRFSGRQFSNSRSEMNVSTLELGDSALYLCASSSSGGTDTQYFGPGTRLTVL.

The chain is built from TRBV15 and TRBJ2-7; TRBD1 aligns across 7 bases. The J segment lost 0 bases and the V segment lost 1 base, leaving 3 bases of the junction unmatched. Germline loops: CDR1 LNHNV, CDR2 YYDKDF (reference sequence). This CDR3 is 15 amino acids long. For the CDR3, the DNA is TGTGCCACCAGCAGAGGACAGGGCAGCTCCTACGAGCAGTACGTC. This encodes CATSRGQGSSYEQYV.

This chain joins TRBV7-9 and TRBJ2-2; TRBD2 matches at 8 bases. V shed 11 bases and J 7 bases; nucleotides not matched to a gene: 12. Germline V lookup: CDR1 SEHNR, CDR2 FQNEAQ (reference sequence). The CDR3 spans 14 residues. In nucleotides, the CDR3 is TGTGCCCTCAGACGGAGCGGGGGAGTCGGGGAGCTGTTTTTT. Residues: CALRRSGGVGELFF.

This clone was seen once. The rearrangement links TRBV10-3 to TRBJ2-7; D call uncertain. Germline assignment: CDR1 ENHRY and CDR2 SYGVKD. V was trimmed by 3 bases and J by 3 bases, leaving 9 bases between them. The CDR3 spans 13 residues. The CDR3 loop reads CAISDGTSYEQYV. CDR3 bases: TGTGCCATCAGTGACGGAACAAGCTACGAGCAGTACGTC.

This chain connects TRBV11-2 to TRBJ1-1, with D possibly matching TRBD1 (5 bases). The germline V gene encodes CDR1 SGHAT and CDR2 FQNNGV. Trimming took off 0 bases at V and 2 bases at J, with 13 bases between the two ends. The length of the CDR3 is 16 residues. DNA of the CDR3: TGTGCCAGCAGCTTAGATGGTCGGGGGGGAAACACTGAAGCTTTCTTT. This encodes CASSLDGRGGNTEAFF.

The chain combines TRBV25-1 with TRBJ2-1; TRBD2 matches at 9 bases. CDR1 is MGHDK and CDR2 is SYGVNS in the germline V gene. V lost 4 bases and J lost 0; bases outside the gene matches: 4. This CDR3 contains 16 residues. Here the CDR3 reads CASSGHSGSSYNEQFF. Written as DNA, the CDR3 is TGTGCCAGCAGTGGCCATAGCGGGAGCTCCTACAATGAGCAGTTCTTC.

The V gene is TRBV2, the J gene TRBJ2-3; perhaps TRBD2 as D (6 bases). Per the germline V gene, CDR1 is SNHLY and CDR2 is FYNNEI. This CDR3 is built from 16 residues. Trimming left V 6 bases short and J 4 bases short, with 20 bases between. The CDR3 nucleotides read TGTGCCAGCAGGGTCCGGGGCGGGATGCTCGCAGATACGCAGTATTTT. Translation gives CASRVRGGMLADTQYF. The full variable domain, its missing parts supplied by reference TRBV2 and TRBJ2-3, is EPEVTQTPSHQVTQMGQEVILRCVPISNHLYFYWYRQILGQKVEFLVSFYNNEISEKSEIFDDQFSVERPDGSNFTLKIRSTKLEDSAMYFCASRVRGGMLADTQYFGPGTRLTVL.

The chain employs TRBV15 and TRBJ2-3; 7 bases align to TRBD1. Germline CDR1 and CDR2: LNHNV and YYDKDF (reference sequence). CDR3 length: 15 residues. The junction had 8 bases not matched to a gene; V was cut back by 4 bases and J by 4 bases. The CDR3 reads CATSILRQGSDTQYF. Written as DNA, the CDR3 is TGTGCCACCAGCATCCTTCGACAGGGTTCAGATACGCAGTATTTT.

The V and J genes are TRBV28 and TRBJ1-1; no clear D. The CDR3 sequence is 12 residues long. In germline, CDR1 is MDHEN, CDR2 SYDVKM. V dropped 2 bases and J dropped 11 bases, with 12 bases sitting between them. The chain's CDR3 is CASSLIGKLAFF. In DNA, the CDR3 is TGTGCCAGCAGTTTAATTGGGAAATTGGCTTTCTTT. The variable domain in full, with the rest retrieved from reference TRBV28 and TRBJ1-1, is DVKVTQSSRYLVKRTGEKVFLECVQDMDHENMFWYRQDPGLGLRLIYFSYDVKMKEKGDIPEGYSVSREKKERFSLILESASTNQTSMYLCASSLIGKLAFFGQGTRLTVV.

The rearrangement links TRBV29-1 to TRBJ1-2; 8 nucleotides match TRBD1. The length of the CDR3 is 12 residues. V gave up 7 bases and J gave up 8 bases; unmatched junction bases: 9. Germline V gene sequence: CDR1 SQVTM, CDR2 ANQGSEA. CDR3 nucleotide sequence: TGCAGCGCCGACCGGACAGGGAACGGCTACACCTTC. It yields the protein CSADRTGNGYTF.

The V call is TRBV5-1, the J call TRBJ1-5; TRBD1 agrees at 11 bases. The germline V gene has CDR1 SGHRS and CDR2 YFSETQ. After removal of 4 bases from V and 7 bases from J, the junction contained 7 bases not matched to a gene. The CDR3 is 15 residues long. CDR3 in amino acids: CASSPGQGASQPQHF. CDR3 DNA: TGCGCCAGCAGCCCCGGACAGGGGGCTTCACAGCCCCAGCATTTT.

This rearrangement joins TRBV20-1 to TRBJ2-7; D is unresolved. The CDR3 is 11 residues long. V gave up 6 bases and J gave up 4 bases, with 10 bases separating them. Germline loops: CDR1 DFQATT, CDR2 SNEGSKA (reference sequence). The CDR3 DNA sequence: TGCAGTGCCCCCGGCGTTTACGAGCAGTACTTC. Translation: CSAPGVYEQYF.

The chain has TRBV5-1 and TRBJ1-1; D perhaps matches TRBD1 (5 bases). This CDR3 comprises 15 residues. CDR1 is SGHRS, CDR2 YFSETQ, per germline. The V and J ends lost 2 bases and 1 base respectively, with 12 bases between them. CDR3 in DNA: TGCGCCAGCAGCTTCAATGGGGGGAAGAACACTGAAGCTTTCTTT. Translation: CASSFNGGKNTEAFF.

The rearrangement uses TRBV13 and TRBJ1-3; weak D call: TRBD1 (5 bases). This CDR3 contains 15 residues. Between the trimmed V and J ends, which lost 5 bases and 2 bases, there was a span of 13 bases. CDR1 and CDR2 (germline): PRHDT, FYEKMQ (reference sequence). CDR3: CASSRKGLAGNTIYF. The CDR3 region has the DNA TGTGCCAGCAGCCGGAAGGGACTGGCTGGAAACACCATATATTTT. Complete variable domain (other parts from reference TRBV13 and TRBJ1-3): AAGVIQSPRHLIKEKRETATLKCYPIPRHDTVYWYQQGPGQDPQFLISFYEKMQSDKGSIPDRFSAQQFSDYHSELNMSSLELGDSALYFCASSRKGLAGNTIYFGEGSWLTVV.

This clone was seen only once. The chain uses TRBV5-1 and TRBJ1-2, with 7 nucleotides matching TRBD1. Germline CDR1 and CDR2: SGHRS and YFSETQ. After removal of 0 bases from V and 4 bases from J, the junction contained 6 bases not matched to a gene. The CDR3 loop spans 15 amino acids. CDR3 DNA: TGCGCCAGCAGCTTGGAGGTAGGGGGCGGCTATGGCTACACCTTC. Translation: CASSLEVGGGYGYTF.

The J gene is TRBJ2-7, the V gene TRBV27; D is unresolved. Germline-derived CDR1 and CDR2 are MNHEY and SMNVEV (reference sequence). There are 13 residues in the CDR3. V was trimmed by 7 bases and J by 4 bases, leaving 14 bases between them. This CDR3 is CASTSRLSYEQYF. In DNA, the CDR3 is TGTGCCAGCACGAGTAGGCTTTCTTACGAGCAGTACTTC.